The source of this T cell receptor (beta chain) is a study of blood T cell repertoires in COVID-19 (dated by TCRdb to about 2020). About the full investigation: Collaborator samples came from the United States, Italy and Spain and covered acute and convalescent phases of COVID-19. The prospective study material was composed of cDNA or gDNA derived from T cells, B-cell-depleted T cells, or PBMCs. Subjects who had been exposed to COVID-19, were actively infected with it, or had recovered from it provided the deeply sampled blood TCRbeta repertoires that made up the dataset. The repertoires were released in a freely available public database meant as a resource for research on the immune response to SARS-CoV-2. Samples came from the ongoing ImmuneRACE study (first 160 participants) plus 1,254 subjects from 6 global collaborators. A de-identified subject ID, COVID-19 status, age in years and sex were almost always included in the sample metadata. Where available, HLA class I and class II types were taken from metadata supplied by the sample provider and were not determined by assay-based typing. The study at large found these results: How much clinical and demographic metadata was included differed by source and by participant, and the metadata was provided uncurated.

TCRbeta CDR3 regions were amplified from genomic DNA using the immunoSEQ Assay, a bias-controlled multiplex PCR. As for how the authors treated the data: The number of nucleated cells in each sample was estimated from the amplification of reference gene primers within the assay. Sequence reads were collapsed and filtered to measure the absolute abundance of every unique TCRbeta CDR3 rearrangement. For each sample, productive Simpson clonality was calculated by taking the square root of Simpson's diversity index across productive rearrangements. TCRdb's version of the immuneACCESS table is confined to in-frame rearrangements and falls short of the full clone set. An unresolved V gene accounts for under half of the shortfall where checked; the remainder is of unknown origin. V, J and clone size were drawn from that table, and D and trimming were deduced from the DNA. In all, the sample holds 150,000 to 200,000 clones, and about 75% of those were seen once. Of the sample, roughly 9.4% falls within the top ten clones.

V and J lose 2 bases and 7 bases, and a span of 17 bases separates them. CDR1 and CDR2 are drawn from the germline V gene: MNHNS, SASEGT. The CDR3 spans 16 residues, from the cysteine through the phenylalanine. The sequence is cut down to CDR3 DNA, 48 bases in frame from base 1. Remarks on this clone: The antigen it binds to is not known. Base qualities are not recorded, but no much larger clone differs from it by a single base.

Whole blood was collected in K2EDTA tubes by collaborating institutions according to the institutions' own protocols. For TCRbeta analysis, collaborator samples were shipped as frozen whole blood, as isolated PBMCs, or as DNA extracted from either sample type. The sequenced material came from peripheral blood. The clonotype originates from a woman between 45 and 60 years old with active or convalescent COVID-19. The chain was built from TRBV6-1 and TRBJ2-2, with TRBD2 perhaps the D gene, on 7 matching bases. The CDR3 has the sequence CASSETPGGGLGELFF. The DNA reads TGTGCCAGCAGTGAAACCCCCGGCGGGGGCCTCGGGGAGCTGTTTTTT.